The 20 T cell receptor beta chains given below trace back to one sample, sequenced in a study of T-cell memory formation after mild COVID-19. Each CDR3 protein is one row after TCRdb ran MiXCR on the 5' RACE reads. The sample lists 200,000 to 250,000 distinct CDR3 sequences; about 9.2% were seen once. The source material was PBMCs or a T cell subset sorted from them (not recorded which). These receptors originate from a man aged 18 to 30 who had mild COVID-19 (a few samples of this study predate the infection). Cell type and time point are not known.

The rearrangement joins TRBV12-3 or TRBV12-4 to TRBJ1-3; no clear D. Trimming pared 0 bases from V and 8 bases from J, leaving 11 bases between. The CDR3 extends over 14 amino acids. This CDR3 reads CASSLAPPGDTIYF. DNA for the CDR3: TGTGCCAGCAGTTTAGCCCCGCCGGGTGACACCATATATTTT.

This clonotype was detected a few times. This sequence joins TRBV20-1 and TRBJ2-3, with a weak D call TRBD2 (5 bases). V was pared by 4 bases and J by 0 bases, with 14 bases between. CDR1 DFQATT and CDR2 SNEGSKA come from the germline V gene (reference sequence). CDR3 length: 15 amino acids. The CDR3 DNA sequence: TGCAGTGCTACCTTCCGAGCGGAGAGCACAGATACGCAGTATTTT. Protein product: CSATFRAESTDTQYF.

The chain couples TRBV7-2 to TRBJ1-5, with D perhaps matching TRBD1 (6 bases). V shed 5 bases and J shed 3 bases, with 14 bases lying between them. The CDR3 loop spans 15 amino acids. The germline CDR1 and CDR2 sequences are SGHTA and FQGNSA. In DNA, the CDR3 is TGTGCCAGCAGCCCAAGGACAGCCTACAATCAGCCCCAGCATTTT. It yields the protein CASSPRTAYNQPQHF.

This clonotype appeared many times. This chain links TRBV27 with TRBJ2-7, with D maybe TRBD2 (5 bases). The CDR3 is made up of 14 amino acids. Trimming shortened V by 3 bases and J by 2 bases, and 11 bases separated the two germline ends. CDR1 is MNHEY and CDR2 is SMNVEV in the germline V gene (reference sequence). The CDR3 bases are TGTGCCAGCAGTTTCAGAGGGCAAGCCTACGAGCAGTACTTC. Translation gives CASSFRGQAYEQYF.

The V and J genes are TRBV20-1 and TRBJ2-3; 8 bases match TRBD2. The V gene's germline CDR1 is DFQATT and CDR2 SNEGSKA (reference sequence). The V gene end was trimmed by 5 bases and the J gene end by 2 bases; junction bases not matched to a gene: 9. The CDR3 totals 15 residues. CDR3 nucleotide sequence: TGCAGTGCTCACGCGCGAGGACTAGCCACAGATACGCAGTATTTT. This translates into CSAHARGLATDTQYF.

V usage is TRBV7-2 and J usage is TRBJ1-2; D remains unclear. Between the trimmed V and J ends, which lost 3 bases and 6 bases, there was a span of 14 bases. The CDR3 totals 14 residues. Germline loops: CDR1 SGHTA, CDR2 FQGNSA. The CDR3 is CASSFSWDSHGYTF. DNA of the CDR3: TGTGCCAGCAGCTTCTCTTGGGATTCCCATGGCTACACCTTC.

This clonotype was observed a handful of times. This chain links TRBV5-1 with TRBJ1-2; TRBD1 is a possible D gene (5 bases). The CDR3 runs to 12 residues. V was trimmed by 7 bases and J by 7 bases, leaving 14 bases between them. The germline V gene has CDR1 SGHRS and CDR2 YFSETQ. The CDR3 here is CASRGSIFGYTF. In nucleotides, the CDR3 is TGCGCCAGCCGGGGCAGTATATTTGGCTACACCTTC.

This clonotype was seen a handful of times. This chain connects TRBV6-2 or TRBV6-3 to TRBJ1-5; D might be TRBD1 (6 bases). Germline CDR1 reads MNHEY; CDR2 reads SVGEGT. The CDR3 runs 14 residues. V dropped 6 bases and J dropped 2 bases, with 11 bases sitting between them. CDR3 nucleotides: TGTGCCAGCAGAGTGACAGGTCGCAATCAGCCCCAGCATTTT. Its translation is CASRVTGRNQPQHF.

In this sample, this clonotype turned up a few times. Here the CDR3 DNA reads TGTGCCAGCAGTTTAGGAGAAAAACTGTTTTTT. Translated: CASSLGEKLFF. The rearrangement joins TRBV12-3 or TRBV12-4 to TRBJ1-4; unclear D gene. The CDR3 loop spans 11 amino acids. V was shortened by 1 base and J by 8 bases, with 2 bases between the two germline ends.

This clonotype was recorded many times. V usage is TRBV5-1 and J usage is TRBJ1-1, with D perhaps matching TRBD1 (5 bases). CDR1 SGHRS and CDR2 YFSETQ come from the germline V gene. The CDR3 is 14 amino acids. Trimming took 0 bases from V and 0 from J, leaving 6 bases between them. CDR3 sequence reads: CASSLDRMNTEAFF. CDR3 sequence (DNA): TGCGCCAGCAGCTTGGACAGGATGAACACTGAAGCTTTCTTT.

This clonotype was counted between two and nine times. V gene TRBV12-3 or TRBV12-4 combines with J gene TRBJ2-5; TRBD2 aligns across 7 bases. V shed 9 bases and J 6 bases; nucleotides not matched to a gene: 19. CDR3 length: 16 residues. In DNA form, the CDR3 reads TGTGCCAGAACAGACCCCGGACTAGTAGCGATAAAGACCCAGTACTTC. Protein sequence: CARTDPGLVAIKTQYF.

Only a few counts were recorded for this clonotype. The chain recombines TRBV2 with TRBJ2-3; 10 positions agree with TRBD1. Per germline, CDR1 SNHLY and CDR2 FYNNEI. There are 14 residues in the CDR3. Trimming cost V 7 bases and J 4 bases; bases outside gene matches: 5. The chain's CDR3 is CASNGQGGADTQYF. Here the CDR3 DNA reads TGTGCCAGCAACGGACAGGGGGGCGCAGATACGCAGTATTTT.

This clonotype was seen ten or more times. The rearrangement links TRBV24-1 to TRBJ1-5; perhaps TRBD1 as D (6 bases). Germline V gene sequence: CDR1 KGHDR, CDR2 SFDVKD. This CDR3 has 16 amino acids. V was cut by 3 bases and J by 2 bases, with 13 bases left in between. The CDR3 DNA follows: TGTGCCACCAGTGATCCGAGAGGGGGGGGCAATCAGCCCCAGCATTTT. It encodes CATSDPRGGGNQPQHF.

The CDR3 region has the DNA TGTGCCACCAGTGATTTGGCGCAGGAAGGCACCGGGGAGCTGTTTTTT. Its protein is CATSDLAQEGTGELFF. The chain links TRBV24-1 to TRBJ2-2, with unresolved D. V was shortened by 0 bases and J by 4 bases, with 11 bases between the two germline ends. CDR1 is KGHDR, CDR2 SFDVKD, per germline. CDR3 length equals 16 residues.

The chain couples TRBV6-5 to TRBJ2-7; D could derive from TRBD1 or TRBD2 (6 bases each). CDR1 and CDR2 (germline): MNHEY, SVGAGI. CDR3 length: 16 amino acids. V lost 0 bases and J 2 bases, leaving 14 bases between the germline ends. The CDR3 nucleotides read TGTGCCAGCAGTTACTCGGAGCTAGGGGGGACCTACGAGCAGTACTTC. Encoded protein: CASSYSELGGTYEQYF.

The J gene is TRBJ2-3, the V gene TRBV9; D assignment may be TRBD1 or TRBD2 (7 bases each). The V gene lost 0 bases and the J gene lost 5 bases, with 25 bases spanning the gap. The CDR3 consists of 19 residues. Germline V gives CDR1 SGDLS, CDR2 YYNGEE. As DNA, the CDR3 is TGTGCCAGCAGCGTAGATGGCAGGGGGAGGGGGTATGGTCTAGATACGCAGTATTTT. It yields the protein CASSVDGRGRGYGLDTQYF. The full variable domain, with the rest looked up from reference TRBV9 and TRBJ2-3, is DSGVTQTPKHLITATGQRVTLRCSPRSGDLSVYWYQQSLDQGLQFLIQYYNGEERAKGNILERFSAQQFPDLHSELNLSSLELGDSALYFCASSVDGRGRGYGLDTQYFGPGTRLTVL.

There are a few counts of this clonotype. The rearrangement joins TRBV9 to TRBJ1-1; D is ambiguous. The germline V gene encodes CDR1 SGDLS and CDR2 YYNGEE. The CDR3 length is 16 residues. Trimming took 4 bases from V and 3 from J, leaving 19 bases between them. The CDR3 DNA reads as TGTGCCAGCAGCCCCCAGGAGGGTCAGAGTCACACTGAAGCTTTCTTT. Its translation is CASSPQEGQSHTEAFF.

A few counts support this clonotype. The genes are TRBV6-5 and TRBJ2-6; a weak D match, TRBD2 (7 bases). Trimming took off 1 base at V and 0 bases at J, with 13 bases between the two ends. CDR3 length equals 18 residues. CDR1 is MNHEY and CDR2 is SVGAGI in the germline V gene. Here the CDR3 reads CASSYFAGANSGANVLTF. The CDR3 region has the DNA TGTGCCAGCAGTTACTTCGCGGGGGCAAACTCTGGGGCCAACGTCCTGACTTTC.

This clonotype has a handful of counts. The V and J genes are TRBV5-1 and TRBJ2-2, with D tentatively TRBD1 (6 bases). Trimming removed 2 bases at V and 5 bases at J, with 16 bases between. Per the germline V gene, CDR1 is SGHRS and CDR2 is YFSETQ. This CDR3 contains 16 residues. CDR3 bases: TGCGCCAGCAGCTTTGACAGGACGGACGGTACCGGGGAGCTGTTTTTT. Translating it yields CASSFDRTDGTGELFF.

The chain combines TRBV2 with TRBJ1-5; weak D call: TRBD1 (5 bases). The CDR3 runs 14 residues. Trimming removed 6 bases from V and 8 bases from J, with 17 bases in between. Looked up from germline, CDR1 is SNHLY and CDR2 is FYNNEI. CDR3 sequence reads: CASSQDGGIEPQHF. DNA of the CDR3: TGTGCCAGCAGCCAAGACGGGGGGATAGAGCCCCAGCATTTT.